Below, 5 T cell receptor beta chains from the same sample are listed, as sequenced in a study of PD-L1 blockade in urothelial cancer. TCRdb's table, derived via immunoSEQ multiplex PCR, lists solely in-frame clones and lacks some. The sample consists of around 110,000 clones, around 88% of them appearing once. This sample's time point: peripheral blood 6 weeks after treatment start. Specimen: PBMCs, collected around atezolizumab (anti-PD-L1) treatment. The receptor source for this set is a man in his sixties with urothelial cancer.

The rearrangement joins TRBV9 to TRBJ2-5; unclear D gene. The V gene lost 2 bases and the J gene lost 1 base, with 6 bases spanning the gap. The CDR3 has 13 amino acids. The germline V gene encodes CDR1 SGDLS and CDR2 YYNGEE. CDR3 loop: CASSVATQETQYF. CDR3 in DNA: TGTGCCAGCAGCGTGGCAACCCAAGAGACCCAGTACTTC.

This chain joins TRBV6-6 and TRBJ2-1, with D possibly TRBD2 on 5 matching bases. Trimming left V 1 base short and J 6 bases short, with 13 bases between. From germline, CDR1 is MNHNY and CDR2 SVGAGI (reference sequence). This CDR3 is built from 15 residues. CDR3 protein: CASSYFGTRANEQFF. CDR3 nucleotides: TGTGCCAGCAGTTACTTCGGTACTAGGGCCAATGAGCAGTTCTTC.

The CDR3 reads CAWSAGLAGHEQFF. The CDR3 DNA reads TGTGCCTGGAGCGCTGGACTAGCAGGCCATGAGCAGTTCTTC. The chain uses TRBV30 and TRBJ2-1; 8 bases map to TRBD2. Losses at the gene ends were 3 bases for V and 8 bases for J; bases not matched to a gene: 9. Germline V gene data show CDR1 as GTSNPN and CDR2 as SVGIG (reference sequence). The CDR3 is 14 amino acids.

The gene calls are TRBV18 and TRBJ2-2; D might be TRBD2 (6 bases). Per germline, CDR1 KGHSH and CDR2 LQKENI. Trimming left V 2 bases short and J 0 bases short, with 10 bases between. The CDR3 loop spans 16 amino acids. This chain's CDR3 is CASSPDREPNTGELFF. In DNA, the CDR3 is TGTGCCAGCTCACCAGACCGGGAGCCGAACACCGGGGAGCTGTTTTTT.

This clone was seen just once. V gene TRBV5-6 combines with J gene TRBJ2-2; possibly TRBD1 for D (6 bases). V lost 4 bases and J 2 bases, leaving 12 bases between the germline ends. Germline V gene lookup returns CDR1 SGHDT and CDR2 YYEEEE. The CDR3 is made up of 15 amino acids. In DNA, the CDR3 is TGTGCCAGCAGCCCGACAGGTTTAAACACCGGGGAGCTGTTTTTT. It translates to CASSPTGLNTGELFF.